This T cell receptor beta chain was captured in a study of blood T cells in healthy people across ages. Background on the study: When template switching was applied, about one barcoded beta molecule was captured per two T cells.

The V and J ends lost 5 bases and 10 bases, in that order; junction bases with no gene match: 12. The germline V gene has CDR1 DFQATT and CDR2 SNEGSKA (reference sequence). CDR3 length: 14 amino acids. Next came a second PCR, run for roughly 7 to 12 cycles, which used a sample-barcoded 5' primer along with a J-beta primer mix. With 12 random nucleotides, a template-switch adaptor tagged each individual cDNA molecule. TCRdb re-called the 5' RACE reads through MiXCR, storing one row per CDR3 protein. There are 1.8 million or so distinct CDR3 sequences in the sample; about two fifths occur only once, and under 25% lies in the top ten. About this clonotype itself: Its target is not known.

Study findings and constraints: TCR beta diversity was tightly associated with the proportion of naive T cells. When one million T cells were used, diversity estimates were thought to be underestimates.

This chain joins TRBV20-1 and TRBJ2-1, with 9 positions matching TRBD2. The receptor was derived from a human donor in good health. The sequencing input was blood. The CDR3 DNA reads TGCAGTGCTCCCGGGACTAGCTTTGTGGGCGAGCAGTTCTTC. As protein: CSAPGTSFVGEQFF.